What follows are 11 T cell receptor beta chains derived from one specimen sequenced in a study of cytomegalovirus exposure and HLA in healthy donors. 13 Jbeta primers and 60 Vbeta primers were used for the PCR. Profiled with immunoSEQ multiplex PCR; TCRdb holds only in-frame clones, not every one. The table lists 80,000 to 100,000 clones, 81% of them singletons, with around 5.2% in the top ten. The sample taken for sequencing was PBMCs. All receptors come from a man in his forties or fifties in good health and CMV-seropositive.

CDR3 DNA sequence: TGTGCCAGCACTGGGACGCGGGGTCAGCCCCAGCATTTT. As protein: CASTGTRGQPQHF. The chain is built from TRBV6-1 and TRBJ1-5; possible D gene TRBD1, 5 bases. Trimming shortened V by 7 bases and J by 6 bases, and 13 bases separated the two germline ends. The CDR3 covers 13 residues. The germline V gene has CDR1 MNHNS and CDR2 SASEGT.

The chain couples TRBV5-1 to TRBJ2-1; D is uncertain. Germline CDR1 is SGHRS and CDR2 is YFSETQ. Trimming stripped 4 bases from V and 8 bases from J, with 13 bases between. CDR3 length: 13 amino acids. Written as DNA, the CDR3 is TGCGCCAGCAGCCAACCTGACTTCGATGAGCAGTTCTTC. Residues: CASSQPDFDEQFF.

The genes are TRBV14 and TRBJ2-1, with 8 bases aligning to TRBD2. The V and J ends lost 4 bases and 4 bases, in that order; junction bases with no gene match: 6. The CDR3 totals 15 residues. Germline assignment: CDR1 SGHDN and CDR2 FVKESK. The CDR3 coding sequence is TGTGCCAGCAGCCGATCAGCGGGAGCTTACAATGAGCAGTTCTTC. It yields the protein CASSRSAGAYNEQFF.

This clone was counted only a few times. This sequence joins TRBV27 and TRBJ2-7; D unresolved. V was trimmed by 0 bases and J by 4 bases, leaving 10 bases between them. CDR3 size: 14 residues. Germline V gene data show CDR1 as MNHEY and CDR2 as SMNVEV (reference sequence). This CDR3 reads CASSLSRLKYEQYF. The CDR3 DNA reads TGTGCCAGCAGTTTATCCCGCCTAAAATACGAGCAGTACTTC.

This sequence joins TRBV10-3 and TRBJ1-4, with a possible D match to TRBD1 (5 bases). The germline gives CDR1 ENHRY, CDR2 SYGVKD. Trimming cost V 10 bases and J 8 bases, with 20 bases left between them. This CDR3 region has 14 residues. The CDR3 loop is CATKWGGESEKLFF. The CDR3, as DNA: TGTGCCACCAAGTGGGGCGGGGAGTCGGAAAAACTGTTTTTT.

In this sample, this clone turned up many times. V is TRBV2 and J is TRBJ1-1; 11 nucleotides line up with TRBD1. Germline V gene data show CDR1 as SNHLY and CDR2 as FYNNEI. There are 12 residues in the CDR3. The J segment lost 10 bases and the V segment lost 7 bases, leaving 5 bases of the junction unmatched. In DNA, the CDR3 is TGTGCCAGCATGGACAGGGGGCAGACAGCTTTCTTT. Encoded protein: CASMDRGQTAFF.

This clone has just a few counts. The chain joins TRBV19 to TRBJ1-1, with D unresolved. The CDR3 contains 12 residues. V lost 5 bases and J lost 0, with 4 bases in between. Germline V gene sequence: CDR1 LNHDA, CDR2 SQIVND (reference sequence). The CDR3 sequence: CASSYVNTEAFF. The CDR3 bases are TGTGCCAGTAGTTATGTGAACACTGAAGCTTTCTTT.

The genes are TRBV27 and TRBJ1-6; D may be TRBD1 (5 bases). This CDR3 spans 15 amino acids. Trimming shortened V by 5 bases and J by 0 bases, and 8 bases separated the two germline ends. Germline V CDR1 and CDR2: MNHEY, SMNVEV (reference sequence). The CDR3 DNA follows: TGTGCCAGCAGTAGGGGAAACTCCTATAATTCACCCCTCCACTTT. The encoded protein is CASSRGNSYNSPLHF.

This clone was counted once. V and J are TRBV30 and TRBJ2-3; 7 bases fit TRBD2. CDR3 length: 15 amino acids. The V and J ends lost 1 base and 0 bases, in that order; junction bases with no gene match: 4. Germline V CDR1 and CDR2: GTSNPN, SVGIG (reference sequence). The CDR3 loop reads CAWSEGSGSTDTQYF. The DNA of the CDR3 is TGTGCCTGGAGTGAAGGTAGCGGGAGCACAGATACGCAGTATTTT.

This clone was counted only a few times. The V and J genes are TRBV5-1 and TRBJ2-2, with D maybe TRBD2 (6 bases). The CDR3 runs to 15 residues. V was trimmed by 4 bases and J by 5 bases, leaving 15 bases between them. Germline V lookup: CDR1 SGHRS, CDR2 YFSETQ. The CDR3 DNA reads as TGCGCCAGCAGCGGACGGGGAGGAGGGACCGGGGAGCTGTTTTTT. Translation: CASSGRGGGTGELFF. Supplemented by reference TRBV5-1 and TRBJ2-2, the full variable domain reads KAGVTQTPRYLIKTRGQQVTLSCSPISGHRSVSWYQQTPGQGLQFLFEYFSETQRNKGNFPGRFSGRQFSNSRSEMNVSTLELGDSALYLCASSGRGGGTGELFFGEGSRLTVL.

The chain links TRBV18 to TRBJ1-5, with 8 bases matching TRBD1. Germline V gives CDR1 KGHSH, CDR2 LQKENI. J lost 6 bases, V lost 5 bases, and 9 bases had no gene match. The CDR3 consists of 15 residues. The chain's CDR3 is CASSSMTGVFQPQHF. CDR3 DNA sequence: TGTGCCAGCTCAAGCATGACAGGGGTGTTTCAGCCCCAGCATTTT.